This T cell receptor beta chain was sequenced for a study of T cells in Graves' hyperthyroidism and ophthalmopathy. Germline V gene data show CDR1 as SNHLY and CDR2 as FYNNEI. The CDR3 is 17 residues long. Unmatched junction bases numbered 15, after V lost 4 bases and J lost 4 bases. Authors of the study amplified TCR beta CDR3 regions from RNA transcripts. The HTBI primer set drove a first-round RT-PCR of the TCR CDR3. TCRdb called the multiplex PCR reads again in MiXCR, with one record for every CDR3 protein. The top ten clones hold 26% of a sample with a few hundred thousand distinct CDR3 sequences, around 20% of them seen once. When ophthalmopathy did not progress within 18 months, Graves' hyperthyroidism was considered stable.

Material for sequencing was blood. This sequence was found in a man in his late teens or twenties with Graves' hyperthyroidism. The J gene is TRBJ2-5, the V gene TRBV2; 7 nucleotides line up with TRBD2. The CDR3 bases are TGTGCCAGCAGTGTATTCTTGGATGGGAGGGAGGGAGAGACCCAGTACTTC. This gives the protein CASSVFLDGREGETQYF.